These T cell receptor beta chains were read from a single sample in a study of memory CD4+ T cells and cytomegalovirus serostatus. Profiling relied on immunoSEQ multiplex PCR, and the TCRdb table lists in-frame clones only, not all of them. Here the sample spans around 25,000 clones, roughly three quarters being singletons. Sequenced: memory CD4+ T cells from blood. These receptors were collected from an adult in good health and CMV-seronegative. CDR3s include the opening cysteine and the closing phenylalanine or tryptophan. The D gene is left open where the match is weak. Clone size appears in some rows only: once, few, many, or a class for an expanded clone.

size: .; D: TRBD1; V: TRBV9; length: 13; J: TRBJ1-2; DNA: TGTGCCAGCAGACAAACAGGGGACTATGGCTACACCTTC; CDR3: CASRQTGDYGYTF
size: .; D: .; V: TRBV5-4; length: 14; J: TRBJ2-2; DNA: TGTGCCAGCAGCCACAAGGGGAGCACCGGGGAGCTGTTTTTT; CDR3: CASSHKGSTGELFF
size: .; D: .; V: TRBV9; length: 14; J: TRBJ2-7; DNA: TGTGCCAGCAGCGTAGGTGTGGACTCCTACGAGCAGTACTTC; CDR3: CASSVGVDSYEQYF
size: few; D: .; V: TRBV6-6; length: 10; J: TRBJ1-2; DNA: TGTGCCAGCAGTTACCGTGGCTACACCTTC; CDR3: CASSYRGYTF
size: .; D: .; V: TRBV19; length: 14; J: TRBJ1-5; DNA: TGTGCCAGTAGTATGCCAGGATTCAATCAGCCCCAGCATTTT; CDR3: CASSMPGFNQPQHF
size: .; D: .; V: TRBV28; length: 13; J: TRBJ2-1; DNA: TGTGCCAGCCGGGGGACCGTGCACAATGAGCAGTTCTTC; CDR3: CASRGTVHNEQFF
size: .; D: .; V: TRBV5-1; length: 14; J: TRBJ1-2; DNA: TGCGCCAGCAGTTCAGGGTCGGGGAGCTATGGCTACACCTTC; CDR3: CASSSGSGSYGYTF
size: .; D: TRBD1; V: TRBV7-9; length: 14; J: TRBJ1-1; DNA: TGTGCCAGCAGCACTCAGGGGGGTGGCACTGAAGCTTTCTTT; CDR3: CASSTQGGGTEAFF
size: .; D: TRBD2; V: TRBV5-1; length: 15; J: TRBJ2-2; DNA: TGCGCCAGCAGCTTGAGCGGGAGGAGCACCGGGGAGCTGTTTTTT; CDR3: CASSLSGRSTGELFF
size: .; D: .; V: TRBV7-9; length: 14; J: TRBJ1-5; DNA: TGTGCCAGCAGCTTAGAGAAGGGAAATCAGCCCCAGCATTTT; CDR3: CASSLEKGNQPQHF
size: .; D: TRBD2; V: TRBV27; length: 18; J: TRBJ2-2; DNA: TGTGCCAGCAGTTTAGTTAGCGGGAGGTCCAGGGGAGCCGGGGAGCTGTTTTTT; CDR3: CASSLVSGRSRGAGELFF
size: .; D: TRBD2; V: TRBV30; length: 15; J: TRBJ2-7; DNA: TGTGCCTGGAGCAAGAAGGGACTAGCGGGGGGGAGGGAGTACTTC; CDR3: CAWSKKGLAGGREYF
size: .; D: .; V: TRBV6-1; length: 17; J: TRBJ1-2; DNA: TGTGCCAGCAGTGAAGTTAAAGGAGGATGGGGGTATTGGGGCTACACCTTC; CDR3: CASSEVKGGWGYWGYTF
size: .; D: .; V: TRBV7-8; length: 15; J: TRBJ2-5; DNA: TGTGCCAGCAGCTTGGGACGACTGTACCAAGAGACCCAGTACTTC; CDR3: CASSLGRLYQETQYF
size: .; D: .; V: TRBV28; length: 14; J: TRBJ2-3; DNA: TGTGCCAGCATGGGCAGCCCTAGCACAGATACGCAGTATTTT; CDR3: CASMGSPSTDTQYF
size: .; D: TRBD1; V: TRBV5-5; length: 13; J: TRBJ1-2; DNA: TGTGCCAGCAGCTCGGGACAGGTCCGGGGCTACACCTTC; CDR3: CASSSGQVRGYTF
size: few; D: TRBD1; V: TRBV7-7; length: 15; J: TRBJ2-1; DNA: TGTGCTAGCAGCTTAGCTCCCGGGACAGCCAGCGAGCAGTTCTTC; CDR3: CASSLAPGTASEQFF
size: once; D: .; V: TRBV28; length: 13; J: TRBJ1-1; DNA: TGTGCCAGCAGTTTCCCGACAGGCCAAGGGGCTTTCTTT; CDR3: CASSFPTGQGAFF
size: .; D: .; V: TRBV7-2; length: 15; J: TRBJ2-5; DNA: TGTGCCAGCAGTTTTTCTCAGGGGTCCAGGGAGACCCAGTACTTC; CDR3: CASSFSQGSRETQYF
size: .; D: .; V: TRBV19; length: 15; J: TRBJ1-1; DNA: TGTGCCAGTAGTATCTATGGGGGCGAGAACACTGAAGCTTTCTTT; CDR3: CASSIYGGENTEAFF
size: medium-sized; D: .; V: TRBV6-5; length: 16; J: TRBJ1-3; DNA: TGTGCCAGCAGTTACACTAGGCAGGGCCCAGGAAACACCATATATTTT; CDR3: CASSYTRQGPGNTIYF
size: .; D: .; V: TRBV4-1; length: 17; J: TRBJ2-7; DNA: TGCGCCAGCAGCCTACGATCATCAGTGGGACGAACGGACGAGCAGTACTTC; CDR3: CASSLRSSVGRTDEQYF
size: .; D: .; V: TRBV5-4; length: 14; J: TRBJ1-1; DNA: TGTGCCAGCAGTAACGGGGCCTTGGAAACTGAAGCTTTCTTT; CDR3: CASSNGALETEAFF
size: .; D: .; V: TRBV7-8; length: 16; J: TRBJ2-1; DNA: TGTGCCAGCAGCGCCGCCGGAGCGAGTACCTACAATGAGCAGTTCTTC; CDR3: CASSAAGASTYNEQFF
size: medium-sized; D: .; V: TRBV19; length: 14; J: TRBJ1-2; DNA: TGTGCCAGTAGTTCCACTGACGGTGTACGAGGCTACACCTTC; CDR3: CASSSTDGVRGYTF
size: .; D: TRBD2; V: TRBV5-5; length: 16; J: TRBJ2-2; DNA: TGTGCCAGCAGCTTGGCGACTAGCGCGATCACCGGGGAGCTGTTTTTT; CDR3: CASSLATSAITGELFF
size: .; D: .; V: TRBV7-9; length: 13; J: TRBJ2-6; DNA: TGTGCCAGCAGCTTAGCTGGGGCCAACGTCCTGACTTTC; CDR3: CASSLAGANVLTF
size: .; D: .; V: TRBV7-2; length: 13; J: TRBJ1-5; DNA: TGTGCCAGCAGCAAGGGACTGGATCAGCCCCAGCATTTT; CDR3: CASSKGLDQPQHF
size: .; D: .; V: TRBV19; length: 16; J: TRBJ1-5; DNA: TGTGCCAGTAGTATGGAATGGGGGCGCAGCAATCAGCCCCAGCATTTT; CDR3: CASSMEWGRSNQPQHF
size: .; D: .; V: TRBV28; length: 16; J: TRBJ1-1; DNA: TGTGCCAGCAATTTCGGGGGGCCCGATGAACACACTGAAGCTTTCTTT; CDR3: CASNFGGPDEHTEAFF
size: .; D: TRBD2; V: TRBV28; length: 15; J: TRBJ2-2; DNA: TGTGCCAGCACCCCCGGGGGGGCGCAAGCCGGGGAGCTGTTTTTT; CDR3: CASTPGGAQAGELFF
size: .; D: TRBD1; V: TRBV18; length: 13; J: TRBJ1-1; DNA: TGTGCCAGCTCACCCCGGGACAGTGAAGGAGCTTTCTTT; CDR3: CASSPRDSEGAFF
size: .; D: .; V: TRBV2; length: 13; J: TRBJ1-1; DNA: TGTGCCAGCAGTGAGGGGGTTGGCACTGAAGCTTTCTTT; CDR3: CASSEGVGTEAFF
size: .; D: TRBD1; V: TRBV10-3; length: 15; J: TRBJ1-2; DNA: TGTGCCATCAGTGAGGCCGAGGACAGGGCGGGTGGCTACACCTTC; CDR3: CAISEAEDRAGGYTF
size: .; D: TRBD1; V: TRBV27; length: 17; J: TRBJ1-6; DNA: TGTGCCAGCAGTTTAGTAGGGGGCCGATCCTATAATTCACCCCTCCACTTT; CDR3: CASSLVGGRSYNSPLHF
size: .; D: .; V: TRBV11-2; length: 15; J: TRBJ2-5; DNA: TGTGCCAGCAGCCTCAGTGGGAGGCGGTTGGAGACCCAGTACTTC; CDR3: CASSLSGRRLETQYF
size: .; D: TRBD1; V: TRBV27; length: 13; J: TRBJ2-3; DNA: TGTGCCAGCACGGGACAGGGGACAGATACGCAGTATTTT; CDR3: CASTGQGTDTQYF
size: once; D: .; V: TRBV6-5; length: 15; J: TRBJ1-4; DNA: TGTGCCAGCAGTTGGACTCAAATGCGGAGTGAAAAACTGTTTTTT; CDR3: CASSWTQMRSEKLFF
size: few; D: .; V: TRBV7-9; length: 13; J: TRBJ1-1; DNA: TGTGCCAGCAGCGGCCAGGTGAACACTGAAGCTTTCTTT; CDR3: CASSGQVNTEAFF
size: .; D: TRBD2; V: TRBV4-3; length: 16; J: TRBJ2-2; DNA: TGCGCCAGCAGCCAAACTAGCGGAGCAGGCCCCGGGGAGCTGTTTTTT; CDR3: CASSQTSGAGPGELFF
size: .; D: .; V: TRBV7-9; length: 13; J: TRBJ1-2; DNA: TGTGCCAGCAGCGAGGGACAAGCCTATGGCTACACCTTC; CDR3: CASSEGQAYGYTF
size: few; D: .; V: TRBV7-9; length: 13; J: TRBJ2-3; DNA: TGTGCCAGCAGCTTAGGGAGCACAGATACGCAGTATTTT; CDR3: CASSLGSTDTQYF
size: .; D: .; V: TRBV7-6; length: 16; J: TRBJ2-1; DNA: TGTGCCAGCAGCTTAGAAGGAGGCTTCGGATACAATGAGCAGTTCTTC; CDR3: CASSLEGGFGYNEQFF
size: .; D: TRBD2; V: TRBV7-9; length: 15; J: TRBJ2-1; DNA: TGTGCCAGCAGCCAATCCGGGACTAGCATCAATGAGCAGTTCTTC; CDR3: CASSQSGTSINEQFF
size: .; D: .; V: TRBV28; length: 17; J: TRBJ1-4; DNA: TGTGCCAGCAGTTCGCAGCATTTTTTCAGGGAAGATGAAAAACTGTTTTTT; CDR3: CASSSQHFFREDEKLFF
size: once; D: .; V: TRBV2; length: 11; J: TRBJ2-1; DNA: TGTGCCAGCAGCCGCCCCGATGAGCAGTTCTTC; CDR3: CASSRPDEQFF
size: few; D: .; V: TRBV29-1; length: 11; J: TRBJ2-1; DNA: TGCAGCGTTGCAGGGAACGGTGAGCAGTTCTTC; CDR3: CSVAGNGEQFF
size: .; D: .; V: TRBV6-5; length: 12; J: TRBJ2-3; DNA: TGTGCCAGCAGTTCTCACACAGATACGCAGTATTTT; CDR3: CASSSHTDTQYF
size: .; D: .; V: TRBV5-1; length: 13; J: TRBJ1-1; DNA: TGCGCCTCGTACACAGGCATGAACACTGAAGCTTTCTTT; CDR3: CASYTGMNTEAFF
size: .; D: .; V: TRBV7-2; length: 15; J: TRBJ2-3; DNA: TGTGCCAGCAGCTTATTGGACGTCCGGGCAGATACGCAGTATTTT; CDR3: CASSLLDVRADTQYF
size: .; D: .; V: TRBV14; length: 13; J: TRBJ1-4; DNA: TGTGCCAGCAGCCAAGACGGACGGGAAAAACTGTTTTTT; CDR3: CASSQDGREKLFF
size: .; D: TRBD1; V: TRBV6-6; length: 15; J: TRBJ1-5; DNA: TGTGCCAGCAGAGGACAGGGGGCGGGCAATCAGCCCCAGCATTTT; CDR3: CASRGQGAGNQPQHF